Listed below are T cell receptor beta chains from one sample, sequenced in a study of T cell clonotyping in hematopoietic cell transplantation. Sequencing was performed with immunoSEQ multiplex PCR; in TCRdb, only in-frame clones are kept and a portion is missing. The table lists some 17,000 clones, 60% to 85% of them singletons. The sequencing sample was made of peripheral blood mononuclear cells. These receptors all come from a woman aged 60-70 years in good health. Some clones in this sample may be carry-over from other donors' samples. Each CDR3 is given with its conserved first and last residue. The D gene is left open where the match is weak. Expanded clones are given a class, and other clones once, few, many or no size at all.

NA,TRBJ2-3,once,TRBV7-2,CASSLGAGFTDTQYF,TGTGCCAGCAGCTTGGGAGCGGGTTTCACAGATACGCAGTATTTT
NA,TRBJ2-1,NA,TRBV20-1,CSADLAYEQFF,TGCAGTGCAGACCTAGCATACGAGCAGTTCTTC
TRBD2,TRBJ2-1,NA,TRBV29-1,CSTPGVSGGNPYNEQFF,TGCAGCACTCCAGGGGTTTCGGGAGGGAACCCCTACAATGAGCAGTTCTTC
NA,TRBJ2-7,once,TRBV30,CAWSVRYYEQYF,TGTGCCTGGAGTGTTAGGTATTACGAGCAGTACTTC
NA,TRBJ1-1,NA,TRBV29-1,CSVPQAGNTEAFF,TGCAGCGTTCCTCAGGCGGGGAACACTGAAGCTTTCTTT
TRBD1,TRBJ1-1,few,TRBV5-5,CASSLVEGANTEAFF,TGTGCCAGCAGCTTGGTTGAGGGGGCGAACACTGAAGCTTTCTTT
NA,TRBJ1-1,once,TRBV30,CAWSAYLRTEAFF,TGTGCCTGGAGTGCCTACCTAAGAACTGAAGCTTTCTTT
NA,TRBJ1-1,NA,TRBV27,CASSLSWGSNTEAFF,TGTGCCAGCAGTTTATCTTGGGGCTCGAACACTGAAGCTTTCTTT
NA,TRBJ1-4,NA,TRBV5-1,CASSLGGYGEKLFF,TGCGCCAGCAGCTTAGGGGGTTACGGTGAAAAACTGTTTTTT
NA,TRBJ2-7,NA,TRBV30,CAWSVDTSYEQYF,TGTGCCTGGAGTGTAGACACCTCCTACGAGCAGTACTTC
NA,TRBJ1-2,NA,TRBV19,CASSWTLNYGYTF,TGTGCCAGTAGTTGGACACTAAACTATGGCTACACCTTC
NA,TRBJ1-2,medium-sized,TRBV6-5,CASSPHTDGYGYTF,TGTGCCAGCAGCCCCCATACAGACGGCTATGGCTACACCTTC
NA,TRBJ2-6,NA,TRBV25-1,CASSDRGAGGANVLTF,TGTGCCAGCAGTGATAGAGGGGCGGGTGGGGCCAACGTCCTGACTTTC
TRBD1,TRBJ2-2,NA,TRBV30,CAWSDLSGGVGELFF,TGTGCCTGGAGTGACCTCTCAGGGGGTGTCGGGGAGCTGTTTTTT
NA,TRBJ1-2,NA,TRBV20-1,CSAPTIGYTF,TGCAGTGCCCCCACCATAGGCTACACCTTC
NA,TRBJ1-5,NA,TRBV4-3,CASSQERGRGQPQHF,TGCGCCAGCAGCCAAGAAAGGGGCCGGGGCCAGCCCCAGCATTTT
TRBD1,TRBJ2-7,NA,TRBV11-3,CASSRGQIYEQYF,TGTGCCAGCAGCCGGGGACAGATCTACGAGCAGTACTTC
NA,TRBJ1-2,few,TRBV28,CASSPREGYTF,TGTGCCAGCAGTCCCAGGGAGGGCTACACCTTC
NA,TRBJ1-2,NA,TRBV30,CAWSVVAGSNYGYTF,TGTGCCTGGAGTGTAGTGGCGGGGTCTAACTATGGCTACACCTTC
NA,TRBJ1-5,NA,TRBV7-3,CASSWDQGQPQHF,TGTGCCAGCAGCTGGGATCAGGGACAGCCCCAGCATTTT
TRBD1,TRBJ1-5,NA,TRBV2,CASSTTGSRQPQHF,TGTGCCAGCAGTACGACAGGGTCGCGACAGCCCCAGCATTTT
TRBD2,TRBJ2-7,NA,TRBV13,CASSLVSGTRRYEQYF,TGTGCCAGCAGCTTAGTGTCGGGGACTAGACGCTACGAGCAGTACTTC
TRBD1,TRBJ1-2,NA,TRBV6-5,CASSYSTTGAQHGYTF,TGTGCCAGCAGTTACTCGACGACAGGGGCTCAACATGGCTACACCTTC
NA,TRBJ2-3,NA,TRBV25-1,CASSEYGSPSTDTQYF,TGTGCCAGCAGTGAATATGGCTCCCCAAGCACAGATACGCAGTATTTT
TRBD2,TRBJ2-1,NA,TRBV9,CASSVGTSGGSMFF,TGTGCCAGCAGCGTAGGTACTAGCGGGGGGAGTATGTTCTTC
NA,TRBJ1-1,NA,TRBV19,CANSHQGYFSKNTEAFF,TGTGCCAATAGTCATCAGGGGTATTTCAGTAAAAACACTGAAGCTTTCTTT
TRBD1,TRBJ2-7,NA,TRBV30,CAWSPPGQGEYEQYF,TGTGCCTGGAGCCCCCCGGGACAGGGGGAATACGAGCAGTACTTC
NA,TRBJ1-4,few,TRBV10-3,CAVEKLFF,TGTGCCGTTGAAAAACTGTTTTTT
NA,TRBJ1-2,NA,TRBV19,CASKMGVGYGYTF,TGTGCCAGCAAGATGGGGGTTGGCTATGGCTACACCTTC